This TCR beta chain stems from a study of tumor-infiltrating lymphocytes in primary liver carcinoma. Co-extracting RNA and DNA was done with 20-30 mg of unsorted bulk tissue as input. Five discrete regions of every tumor underwent sampling. The CDR3 is 14 amino acids. CDR1 is DFQATT, CDR2 SNEGSKA, per germline (reference sequence). V lost 5 bases, J lost 4 bases, and 17 bases lay in between. TCR beta cDNA came from about 450 ng total RNA, primed with a constant-region primer. Generation of the TCR beta libraries relied on three nested multiplex PCR rounds using slightly modified ARM-PCR. In the first two PCR rounds, TRBV1-TRBV30 forward primers were paired with a C-beta reverse primer, and each round lasted approximately 10 cycles. TCRdb reprocessed the multiplex PCR reads via MiXCR and lists one record per CDR3 protein. Among 40,000 to 55,000 distinct CDR3 sequences listed, less than 75% were seen once.

The sample comprised liver tumor tissue from sampling region 5. The subset denotes: tumor region T5, tumor centre. The origin of this receptor is a man aged 40-49 years with primary liver carcinoma and hepatitis B virus infection. The chain couples TRBV20-1 to TRBJ1-2; D unresolved. The CDR3 DNA is TGCAGTGCTCCCCCTCCCCAAGCGTCCTATGGCTACACCTTC. The encoded protein is CSAPPPQASYGYTF.